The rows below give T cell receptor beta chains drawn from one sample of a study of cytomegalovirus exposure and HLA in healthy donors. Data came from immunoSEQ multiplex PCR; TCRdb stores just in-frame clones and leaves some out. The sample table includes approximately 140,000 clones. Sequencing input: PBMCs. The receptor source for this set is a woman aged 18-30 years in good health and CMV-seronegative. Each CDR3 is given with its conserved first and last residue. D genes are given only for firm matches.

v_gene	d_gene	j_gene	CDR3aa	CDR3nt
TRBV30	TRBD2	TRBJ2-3	CAWKLTSGHTQYF	TGTGCCTGGAAACTAACTAGCGGACATACGCAGTATTTT
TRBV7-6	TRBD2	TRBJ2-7	CASSSGTSDNEQYF	TGTGCCAGCAGCAGCGGGACTAGCGACAACGAGCAGTACTTC
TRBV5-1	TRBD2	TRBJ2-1	CASIPGASGSYEQFF	TGCGCCAGCATCCCTGGGGCTAGCGGGAGCTATGAGCAGTTCTTC
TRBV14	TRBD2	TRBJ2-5	CASSQDRAGRGQETQYF	TGTGCCAGCAGCCAAGATCGGGCCGGGAGGGGACAAGAGACCCAGTACTTC
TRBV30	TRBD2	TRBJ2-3	CAWSVGGFASVDTQYF	TGTGCCTGGAGTGTGGGGGGGTTCGCATCGGTCGATACGCAGTATTTT
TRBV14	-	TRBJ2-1	CASSRSPGNEQFF	TGTGCCAGCAGCCGGAGTCCGGGCAATGAGCAGTTCTTC
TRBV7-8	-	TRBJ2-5	CASSLAGAQETQYF	TGTGCCAGCAGCTTAGCAGGGGCCCAAGAGACCCAGTACTTC
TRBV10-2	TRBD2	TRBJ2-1	CASTSNSGRANNEQFF	TGCGCCAGCACTTCGAATAGCGGGAGGGCCAATAATGAGCAGTTCTTC
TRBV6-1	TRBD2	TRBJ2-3	CASTLSGRTDTQYF	TGTGCCAGCACTCTAAGCGGGAGAACAGATACGCAGTATTTT
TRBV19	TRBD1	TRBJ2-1	CASSISSAGGLLGNEQFF	TGTGCCAGTAGTATTTCTTCGGCAGGGGGATTGCTGGGGAATGAGCAGTTCTTC
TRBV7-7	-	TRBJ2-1	CASSTGQYNEQFF	TGTGCTAGCAGCACCGGACAGTACAATGAGCAGTTCTTC
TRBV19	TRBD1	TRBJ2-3	CASSAGTGVDTQYF	TGTGCCAGTAGTGCCGGGACAGGGGTGGATACGCAGTATTTT
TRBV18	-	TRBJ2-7	CASSPGNRVKEYF	TGTGCCAGCTCACCCGGAAACAGGGTTAAGGAGTACTTC
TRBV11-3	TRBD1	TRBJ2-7	CASSAGQGGYEQYF	TGTGCCAGCAGCGCAGGACAGGGAGGCTACGAGCAGTACTTC
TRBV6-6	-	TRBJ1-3	CASSYSRSLGNTIYF	TGTGCCAGCAGTTACTCGAGATCTCTCGGAAACACCATATATTTT
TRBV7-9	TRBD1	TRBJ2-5	CASSSLGTGYQETQYF	TGTGCCAGCAGCTCCCTTGGGACAGGGTACCAAGAGACCCAGTACTTC